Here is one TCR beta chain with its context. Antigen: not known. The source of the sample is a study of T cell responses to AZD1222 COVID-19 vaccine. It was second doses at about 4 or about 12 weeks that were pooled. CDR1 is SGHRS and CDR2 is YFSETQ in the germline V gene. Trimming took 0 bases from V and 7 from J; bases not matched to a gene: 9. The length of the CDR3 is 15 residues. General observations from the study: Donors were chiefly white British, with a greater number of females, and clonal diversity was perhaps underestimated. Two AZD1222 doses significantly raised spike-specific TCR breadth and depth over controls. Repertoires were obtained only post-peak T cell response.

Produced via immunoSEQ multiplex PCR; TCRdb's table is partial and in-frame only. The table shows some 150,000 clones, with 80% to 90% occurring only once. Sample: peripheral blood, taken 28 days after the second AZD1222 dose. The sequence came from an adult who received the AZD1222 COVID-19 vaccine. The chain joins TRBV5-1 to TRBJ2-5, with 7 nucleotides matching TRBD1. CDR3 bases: TGCGCCAGCAGCTTGGGGCAGACAGGGAAGGCGACCCAGTACTTC. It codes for CASSLGQTGKATQYF.